The clone carrying this TCR beta chain was picked up one time. What it recognizes is unknown. Quantitative 5'-RACE was performed with molecular barcodes, and it yielded the TCR beta libraries. From the 5' RACE reads, TCRdb called clonotypes with MiXCR, one entry per CDR3 protein. Counted here are over 700,000 distinct CDR3 sequences, roughly 19% occurring once; the ten biggest clones make up about a fifth. Trimming shortened V by 5 bases and J by 9 bases, and 14 bases separated the two germline ends. There are 14 residues in the CDR3. Germline CDR1 is SGHNT and CDR2 is YENEEA. This sample was taken from a study of CD8 T cells in ankylosing spondylitis. Study observations and caveats: Past studies reported some motif variants in reactive arthritis synovial fluid and blood. In peripheral blood, disease-linked CD8+ clones occurred at relatively low frequencies. Seemingly distinctive of ankylosing spondylitis blood was a TCR beta motif formed by eight highly homologous variants.

The TCR was taken from a male donor with ankylosing spondylitis. Sequencing input: blood, either unsorted or a sorted T cell fraction (not recorded which). The rearrangement links TRBV11-3 to TRBJ1-6; TRBD1 might be the D (6 bases). The CDR3 reads CASSPGVSGSPLHF. As DNA, the CDR3 is TGTGCCAGCAGCCCAGGGGTTTCAGGTTCACCCCTCCACTTT.